The 21 T cell receptor beta chains below all came from one sample that was sequenced in a study of shared clonotypes between healthy human individuals. Using immunoSEQ multiplex PCR, the repertoire was profiled, and TCRdb retains in-frame clones only, with some absent. The table has approximately 940,000 clones, more than 75% seen once. The sequenced sample was memory CD4+ T cells sorted from blood. Subset indicated: CD45RA-negative fraction. Receptors originate from a young man in good health.

The chain combines TRBV19 with TRBJ1-2; D gene unclear. The CDR3 length is 13 residues. CDR1 is LNHDA and CDR2 is SQIVND in the germline V gene (reference sequence). Trimming pared 10 bases from V and 7 bases from J, leaving 19 bases between. The CDR3 region has the DNA TGTGCCACCCTTAGGGCCGCCGGGCTTGGCTACACCTTC. This gives the protein CATLRAAGLGYTF.

The V gene is TRBV30, the J gene TRBJ1-4, with 8 bases matching TRBD1. Germline V gives CDR1 GTSNPN, CDR2 SVGIG (reference sequence). The CDR3 extends over 14 amino acids. The J segment lost 4 bases and the V segment lost 5 bases, leaving 6 bases of the junction unmatched. CDR3 in DNA: TGTGCCTGGGGGGGACAGGTGATTAATGAAAAACTGTTTTTT. Protein product: CAWGGQVINEKLFF.

J is TRBJ1-1 and V is TRBV7-8; D not certain. Trimming stripped 1 base from V and 5 bases from J, with 8 bases between. Germline V gene data show CDR1 as SGHVS and CDR2 as FQNEAQ. The CDR3 covers 13 residues. As DNA, the CDR3 is TGTGCCAGCAGCTTAGATGGTTCGACTGAAGCTTTCTTT. Its translation: CASSLDGSTEAFF.

The rearrangement uses TRBV7-9 and TRBJ1-5, with TRBD1 matching over 10 bases. Germline V gene data show CDR1 as SEHNR and CDR2 as FQNEAQ (reference sequence). The CDR3 is 15 residues long. Trimming at V came to 1 base and at J to 7 bases, leaving 4 bases not matched to a gene. The CDR3 nucleotides read TGTGCCAGCAGCTTAGGGGGACAGGGGATACAGCCCCAGCATTTT. Protein sequence: CASSLGGQGIQPQHF. Filled out from reference TRBV7-9 and TRBJ1-5, the complete variable domain reads DTGVSQNPRHKITKRGQNVTFRCDPISEHNRLYWYRQTLGQGPEFLTYFQNEAQLEKSRLLSDRFSAERPKGSFSTLEIQRTEQGDSAMYLCASSLGGQGIQPQHFGDGTRLSIL.

A remark on this clone: This likely came from a read error, as a far larger clone is one base away. The gene calls are TRBV4-2 and TRBJ2-3; weak D call: TRBD1 (6 bases). The CDR3 loop spans 17 amino acids. Per germline, CDR1 LGHNA and CDR2 YNFKEQ. CDR3 loop: CAGSQSLVGASTDTQYF. Here the CDR3 DNA reads TGTGCCGGCAGCCAATCACTTGTGGGGGCGAGCACAGATACGCAGTATTTT.

The chain is built from TRBV10-3 and TRBJ2-1, with 9 positions matching TRBD2. The V gene end was trimmed by 7 bases and the J gene end by 9 bases; junction bases not matched to a gene: 13. Germline CDR1 and CDR2: ENHRY and SYGVKD. The CDR3 length is 15 residues. CDR3 protein: CAITEAGGPGIEQFF. The CDR3 DNA follows: TGTGCCATCACAGAGGCGGGAGGGCCGGGGATTGAGCAGTTCTTC.

As concerns this clone: This may come from a read error, since a much larger clone is one base off. The sample carries other DNA sequences with the same CDR3. This chain links TRBV5-4 with TRBJ2-7; D may be TRBD2 (6 bases). This CDR3 region has 14 residues. Germline assignment: CDR1 SGHNT and CDR2 YYREEE (reference sequence). Trimming left V 2 bases short and J 4 bases short, with 13 bases between. CDR3 residues: CASSFDAGTYEQYF. The DNA for the CDR3 is TGTGCCAGCAGCTTCGACGCAGGGACTTACGAGCAGTACTTC.

The chain has TRBV28 and TRBJ2-5, with D perhaps given as TRBD1 or TRBD2 (5 bases each). CDR3 size: 14 residues. Germline-derived CDR1 and CDR2 are MDHEN and SYDVKM. Trimming pared 8 bases from V and 0 bases from J, leaving 13 bases between. As DNA, the CDR3 is TGTGCCAGCTGGTTATCGGGACACCAAGAGACCCAGTACTTC. Its translation is CASWLSGHQETQYF.

The sample holds one count of this clone. CDR3 region: CASSWGRQNQETQYF. The CDR3 DNA follows: TGCGCCAGCAGCTGGGGGAGACAGAACCAAGAGACCCAGTACTTC. This chain joins TRBV5-1 and TRBJ2-5, with D perhaps assigned TRBD1 or TRBD2 (5 bases each). V was trimmed by 3 bases and J by 0 bases, leaving 12 bases between them. Germline values: CDR1 SGHRS, CDR2 YFSETQ. The CDR3 extends over 15 amino acids. Together with reference TRBV5-1 and TRBJ2-5, the CDR3 gives the full variable domain: KAGVTQTPRYLIKTRGQQVTLSCSPISGHRSVSWYQQTPGQGLQFLFEYFSETQRNKGNFPGRFSGRQFSNSRSEMNVSTLELGDSALYLCASSWGRQNQETQYFGPGTRLLVL.

The chain has TRBV11-3 and TRBJ1-3; D is unresolved. Germline values: CDR1 SGHNT, CDR2 YENEEA. V shed 1 base and J shed 3 bases, with 4 bases lying between them. The CDR3 has 13 residues. The CDR3 coding sequence is TGTGCCAGCAGCTTAGGTGTTGGAAACACCATATATTTT. Protein: CASSLGVGNTIYF.

This chain uses TRBV2 with TRBJ1-6, with 9 bases identical to TRBD1. The CDR3 is 16 residues long. Per germline, CDR1 SNHLY and CDR2 FYNNEI. Unmatched junction bases numbered 9, after V lost 5 bases and J lost 7 bases. CDR3 sequence reads: CASSLRTGTGNSPLHF. Here the CDR3 DNA reads TGTGCCAGCAGTCTAAGGACAGGGACAGGGAATTCACCCCTCCACTTT.

V is TRBV9 and J is TRBJ2-2; D gene unclear. Per germline, CDR1 SGDLS and CDR2 YYNGEE. Trimming shortened V by 0 bases and J by 5 bases, and 11 bases separated the two germline ends. The CDR3 loop spans 15 amino acids. Written as DNA, the CDR3 is TGTGCCAGCAGCGTAGATCACTTTGAAACCGGGGAGCTGTTTTTT. Amino acid sequence: CASSVDHFETGELFF. The variable domain in full, completed from reference TRBV9 and TRBJ2-2, reads DSGVTQTPKHLITATGQRVTLRCSPRSGDLSVYWYQQSLDQGLQFLIQYYNGEERAKGNILERFSAQQFPDLHSELNLSSLELGDSALYFCASSVDHFETGELFFGEGSRLTVL.

Only one count was recorded for this clone. V gene TRBV27 combines with J gene TRBJ1-1; the match to TRBD1 covers 8 bases. J lost 4 bases, V lost 3 bases, and 7 bases had no gene match. Per the germline V gene, CDR1 is MNHEY and CDR2 is SMNVEV (reference sequence). The CDR3 is made up of 15 amino acids. CDR3 sequence (DNA): TGTGCCAGCAGTTTCAGGGGGCCCGGGGGCACTGAAGCTTTCTTT. Encoded protein: CASSFRGPGGTEAFF.

The chain joins TRBV2 to TRBJ2-3, with TRBD2 identical over 10 bases. Germline CDR1 and CDR2: SNHLY and FYNNEI. V was clipped by 3 bases and J by 4 bases; unmatched bases: 7. The CDR3 spans 16 residues. The CDR3 is CASSEVVAGGADTQYF. The CDR3 DNA sequence: TGTGCCAGCAGTGAGGTGGTAGCGGGGGGCGCAGATACGCAGTATTTT.

The genes are TRBV9 and TRBJ2-6, with 8 bases lining up with TRBD2. V shed 2 bases and J 3 bases; nucleotides not matched to a gene: 7. Germline V lookup: CDR1 SGDLS, CDR2 YYNGEE. The CDR3 runs 17 residues. The DNA for the CDR3 is TGTGCCAGCAGCGTTTCAGCGGGAGCGGTTGGGGCCAACGTCCTGACTTTC. This gives the protein CASSVSAGAVGANVLTF.

The CDR3 loop is CASSLRRTSYQETQYF. The DNA for the CDR3 is TGTGCCAGCAGTTTACGGAGAACATCGTACCAAGAGACCCAGTACTTC. This chain joins TRBV28 and TRBJ2-5; D is undetermined. The CDR3 loop spans 16 amino acids. V gave up 2 bases and J gave up 0 bases, with 13 bases separating them. The germline V gene encodes CDR1 MDHEN and CDR2 SYDVKM. The whole variable domain, remainder taken from reference TRBV28 and TRBJ2-5, is DVKVTQSSRYLVKRTGEKVFLECVQDMDHENMFWYRQDPGLGLRLIYFSYDVKMKEKGDIPEGYSVSREKKERFSLILESASTNQTSMYLCASSLRRTSYQETQYFGPGTRLLVL.

This clone occurred many times. Other nucleotide sequences from this sample produce the same CDR3. CDR3 sequence: CASSLGGVYEQYF. DNA of the CDR3: TGTGCCAGCAGCTTAGGAGGGGTGTACGAGCAGTACTTC. The chain couples TRBV11-2 to TRBJ2-7; D may match TRBD1 or TRBD2 (5 bases each). Trimming shortened V by 1 base and J by 4 bases, and 8 bases separated the two germline ends. The CDR3 consists of 13 residues. Germline CDR1 reads SGHAT; CDR2 reads FQNNGV.

This clone was found many times. The chain uses TRBV19 and TRBJ2-5; D is perhaps TRBD2 (7 bases). V lost 5 bases and J lost 5, with 15 bases in between. Per the germline V gene, CDR1 is LNHDA and CDR2 is SQIVND (reference sequence). CDR3 length: 14 amino acids. CDR3 coding DNA: TGTGCCAGTAGTCCTTCCAGGGGAGGGGAGACCCAGTACTTC. It encodes CASSPSRGGETQYF.

The rearrangement joins TRBV6-1 to TRBJ1-2; TRBD1 agrees at 9 bases. This CDR3 contains 15 residues. Trimming took 2 bases from V and 5 from J; bases not matched to a gene: 6. The V gene's germline CDR1 is MNHNS and CDR2 SASEGT. As DNA, the CDR3 is TGTGCCAGCAGTGAAAACCCGACAGGGGGGTATGGCTACACCTTC. Translated: CASSENPTGGYGYTF.

The rearrangement links TRBV5-1 to TRBJ2-3, with D possibly matching TRBD1 (7 bases). Germline V lookup: CDR1 SGHRS, CDR2 YFSETQ. The CDR3 has 14 amino acids. Trimming stripped 4 bases from V and 6 bases from J, with 15 bases between. The CDR3 DNA reads TGCGCCAGCAGCCCTTTGACAGGGAGGGATACGCAGTATTTT. It encodes CASSPLTGRDTQYF.

With respect to this clone: This CDR3 is also generated by other DNA sequences in the sample. J is TRBJ1-5 and V is TRBV5-1; weak D call: TRBD1 (5 bases). The CDR3 is made up of 14 amino acids. Looked up from germline, CDR1 is SGHRS and CDR2 is YFSETQ. Trimming shortened V by 0 bases and J by 4 bases, and 8 bases separated the two germline ends. CDR3 sequence: CASSLEAGNQPQHF. In DNA form, the CDR3 reads TGCGCCAGCAGCTTGGAGGCAGGGAATCAGCCCCAGCATTTT. Full variable domain (missing parts from reference TRBV5-1 and TRBJ1-5): KAGVTQTPRYLIKTRGQQVTLSCSPISGHRSVSWYQQTPGQGLQFLFEYFSETQRNKGNFPGRFSGRQFSNSRSEMNVSTLELGDSALYLCASSLEAGNQPQHFGDGTRLSIL.